This T cell receptor beta chain was recorded in a study of Ad26.COV2.S vaccination and SARS-CoV-2 variants. As for the study in general: Intramuscularly, Ad26.COV2.S was given either once or twice, 56 days apart. Study-level findings and limits: Researchers cautioned that TCR breadth and depth analyses may have underestimated total T cell responses. Reportedly, after vaccination the spike-specific CD8+ and CD4+ T cell responses displayed substantial breadth.

As for this clone: Its antigen is unknown.

Noted treatment: around 19 received Ad26.COV2.S at low or high dose, single or two shots; about 5 received placebo; per-sample allocation not given. Each sample was drawn 63 days after the first injection (of vaccine or placebo). Boston hosted the donor, who was an adult aged 18-55 years. The data were produced by immunoSEQ multiplex PCR, yet TCRdb's version contains in-frame clones alone and is incomplete. Found here are approximately 420,000 clones, 88% of them singletons; the top ten hold 3.6%. CDR1 and CDR2 (germline): MNHEY, SMNVEV (reference sequence). Trimming stripped 6 bases from V and 1 base from J, with 12 bases between. The CDR3 extends over 15 amino acids.

J is TRBJ2-2 and V is TRBV27, with TRBD2 as a possible D gene (6 bases). This TCR derives from a person between 18 and 60 years old who received the Ad26.COV2.S COVID-19 vaccine or a placebo. The sample was peripheral blood, taken in a trial of Ad26.COV2.S vaccine versus placebo. The CDR3 DNA sequence: TGTGCCAGCAGCGGCGGGGTAAAGAACACCGGGGAGCTGTTTTTT. Its protein product is CASSGGVKNTGELFF.